These T cell receptor beta chains were read from a single sample in a study of radiotherapy plus CTLA-4 blockade in lung cancer. TCRdb's table, derived via immunoSEQ multiplex PCR, lists solely in-frame clones and lacks some. The sample has about 120,000 clones, nearly 80% seen once. The sequencing here drew on peripheral blood, taken from a patient treated with radiotherapy plus ipilimumab. These receptor sequences come from a human donor with non-small cell lung cancer who had a partial response to radiotherapy plus ipilimumab. The conserved cysteine and the conserved F or W are not part of the CDR3 here. Fields, in order: D gene, V gene, J gene, CDR3 protein. The D gene is left open where the match is weak.

D: -
V: TRBV2
J: TRBJ2-3
CDR3: ASSGQGTQY

D: -
V: TRBV6-6
J: TRBJ2-5
CDR3: ASSDTRGQETQY

D: -
V: TRBV2
J: TRBJ2-1
CDR3: ASSPETRSNEQF

D: -
V: TRBV5-6
J: TRBJ2-7
CDR3: ASSLNREQY

D: TRBD1
V: TRBV5-6
J: TRBJ2-2
CDR3: ASSLGQGAGELF

D: TRBD2
V: TRBV19
J: TRBJ2-1
CDR3: ASSVPAGAVGYEQF

D: -
V: TRBV19
J: TRBJ2-1
CDR3: ASSRGDYNEQF

D: TRBD1
V: TRBV27
J: TRBJ1-1
CDR3: ASSRSGQLAEAF

D: -
V: TRBV6-5
J: TRBJ1-1
CDR3: ASTKVEMTEAF

D: -
V: TRBV28
J: TRBJ1-2
CDR3: ASSFGLGSYGYT

D: TRBD2
V: TRBV30
J: TRBJ2-3
CDR3: ASGLAGAGDTQY

D: -
V: TRBV6-5
J: TRBJ2-3
CDR3: ASSRVPDTQY

D: TRBD1
V: TRBV6-7
J: TRBJ2-5
CDR3: ASSYRQGRETQY

D: TRBD2
V: TRBV6-5
J: TRBJ2-2
CDR3: ASSYKGLAAREELF

D: -
V: TRBV5-1
J: TRBJ2-1
CDR3: ASSLDGGVDEQF

D: TRBD1
V: TRBV28
J: TRBJ2-4
CDR3: ASRKGQILAKNIQY

D: TRBD1
V: TRBV30
J: TRBJ1-5
CDR3: AWSVRGGPYQPQH

D: -
V: TRBV10-3
J: TRBJ2-1
CDR3: AVSDGLVRNEQF

D: TRBD1
V: TRBV29-1
J: TRBJ1-1
CDR3: SVRQGGANTEAF

D: TRBD1
V: TRBV7-6
J: TRBJ2-7
CDR3: ASSRQGSYEQY

D: TRBD1
V: TRBV28
J: TRBJ1-2
CDR3: ASSSGQQSYGYT

D: TRBD1
V: TRBV29-1
J: TRBJ2-3
CDR3: GVEDDRGVEDTQY

D: TRBD2
V: TRBV5-6
J: TRBJ2-3
CDR3: ASSLGGLAGDVGTQY

D: TRBD1
V: TRBV30
J: TRBJ1-2
CDR3: AWSVNWGTGDYGYT

D: TRBD1
V: TRBV29-1
J: TRBJ2-7
CDR3: SVEGQETSYEQY

D: -
V: TRBV14
J: TRBJ2-5
CDR3: ASSLDGRGPGY

D: -
V: TRBV30
J: TRBJ2-5
CDR3: AWRGHSQETQY

D: TRBD1
V: TRBV18
J: TRBJ1-1
CDR3: ASSRLTGGENTEAF

D: -
V: TRBV19
J: TRBJ1-5
CDR3: ASSIVSGPNQPQH

D: -
V: TRBV10-3
J: TRBJ2-7
CDR3: AISESRYEQY

D: TRBD2
V: TRBV15
J: TRBJ2-4
CDR3: ATSTQREVSLSKNIQY

D: TRBD1
V: TRBV6-5
J: TRBJ2-2
CDR3: ASSSQGVNTGELF

D: -
V: TRBV7-2
J: TRBJ1-2
CDR3: ASSLSWAPRGYT

D: TRBD2
V: TRBV10-3
J: TRBJ2-5
CDR3: AIGGGGQETQY

D: -
V: TRBV7-8
J: TRBJ2-5
CDR3: ASSLPDRSYERETQY

D: -
V: TRBV27
J: TRBJ2-6
CDR3: ASSLRGAGHNVLT

D: TRBD1
V: TRBV25-1
J: TRBJ1-1
CDR3: ASSGAMGTGSVRAF

D: TRBD1
V: TRBV6-1
J: TRBJ2-7
CDR3: ASTAGTGAYEQY